This TCR beta chain was recorded in a study of cytomegalovirus exposure and HLA in healthy donors. Study findings and constraints: In a later analysis, 16,951 TCR beta sequences were associated with HLA alleles at 0.05 false discovery rate. TCR beta chain V- and J-gene trimming was linked, in a later analysis, to a missense variant in DCLRE1C. The study recorded 164 TCR beta chains that were cytomegalovirus-associated.

Unmatched junction bases numbered 7, after V lost 6 bases and J lost 4 bases. From germline, CDR1 is MNHEY and CDR2 SVGAGI. The CDR3 is 14 amino acids. Donors sampled were nominally healthy, though unrecorded immune exposures were likely. 13 Jbeta primers and 60 Vbeta primers were used for the PCR. Sequencing was performed with immunoSEQ multiplex PCR; in TCRdb, only in-frame clones are kept and a portion is missing. The table records roughly 120,000 clones, 74% of them present only once. On this clone: The target antigen is unknown.

The origin of this receptor is a woman between 45 and 60 years old in good health and CMV-seropositive. The chain couples TRBV6-5 to TRBJ1-2; 8 positions agree with TRBD1. What was sequenced was PBMCs. The CDR3 sequence: CASRSGQGSYGYTF. CDR3 bases: TGTGCCAGCAGGTCTGGACAGGGCAGCTATGGCTACACCTTC.